This TCR beta chain was documented in a study of Ad26.COV2.S vaccination and SARS-CoV-2 variants. Overall study: Intramuscular Ad26.COV2.S doses were given once or twice, 56 days apart.

The CDR3 has 16 residues. V lost 0 bases and J 4 bases, leaving 15 bases between the germline ends. Germline CDR1 is SGDLS and CDR2 is YYNGEE. The protocol was immunoSEQ multiplex PCR, while the TCRdb copy is restricted to in-frame clones and leaves out a portion. The sample holds about half a million clones, 89% seen once. The treatment here: roughly 19 received Ad26.COV2.S at low or high dose, single or two shots; roughly five received placebo; per-sample allocation not given. Sampling occurred on day 63 after the first vaccine or placebo injection. The sequence was obtained from a person aged 18-65 years who received the Ad26.COV2.S COVID-19 vaccine or a placebo. This chain connects TRBV9 to TRBJ2-3; D unresolved. The sample consisted of peripheral blood, taken in a trial of Ad26.COV2.S vaccine versus placebo. CDR3 sequence: CASSVVAWARPDTQYF. CDR3 DNA: TGTGCCAGCAGCGTAGTTGCGTGGGCCAGGCCAGATACGCAGTATTTT.